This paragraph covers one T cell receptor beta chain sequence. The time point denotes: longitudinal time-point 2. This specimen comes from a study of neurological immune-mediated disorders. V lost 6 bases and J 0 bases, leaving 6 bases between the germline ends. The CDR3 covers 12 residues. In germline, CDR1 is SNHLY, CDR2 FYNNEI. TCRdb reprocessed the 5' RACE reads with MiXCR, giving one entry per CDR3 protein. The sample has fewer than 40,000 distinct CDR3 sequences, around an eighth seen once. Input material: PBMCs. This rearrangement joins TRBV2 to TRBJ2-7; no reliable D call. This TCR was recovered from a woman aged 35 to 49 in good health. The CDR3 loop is CASSDASYEQYF. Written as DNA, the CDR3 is TGTGCCAGCAGCGACGCCTCCTACGAGCAGTACTTC.